This T cell receptor beta chain is from a study of T cells in Graves' hyperthyroidism and ophthalmopathy. Study information: Pretreatment peripheral blood was obtained at initial diagnosis. Findings of the study overall: Stable hyperthyroidism was told apart from ophthalmopathy by a model built on 13 V-J features.

Reasons for excluding patients were uncontrolled infection, other autoimmune disease, pregnancy or lactation. Trimming pared 4 bases from V and 3 bases from J, leaving 13 bases between. Germline V gene lookup returns CDR1 SEHNR and CDR2 FQNEAQ (reference sequence). The CDR3 is 15 amino acids. The sample holds many counts of this clonotype. Its target is not known. The CDR3 regions of TCR beta were amplified from RNA transcripts. HTBI primers drove first-round RT-PCR of the TCR CDR3. MiXCR was run by TCRdb on the multiplex PCR reads, yielding one entry per CDR3 protein. Altogether hundreds of thousands of distinct CDR3 sequences are present, about 14% being singletons, with the ten largest covering roughly an eighth.

The TCR comes from a woman in her forties or fifties with Graves' ophthalmopathy. The V call is TRBV7-9, the J call TRBJ2-1; maybe TRBD1 (6 bases). The sequenced sample consisted of blood. The CDR3 spells CASSSEGQFYNEQFF. In DNA form, the CDR3 reads TGTGCCAGCAGCTCTGAGGGACAATTCTACAATGAGCAGTTCTTC.